The TCR beta chain described here comes from a study of T cells in localized non-small cell lung cancer. The data were produced by immunoSEQ multiplex PCR, yet TCRdb's version contains in-frame clones alone and is incomplete. The sample lists 30,000 to 45,000 clones, 88% occurring once. On this clone itself: Its antigen is still unknown.

Study-level results: Because sequencing included only one region (of the tumor), heterogeneity remains possible. There was higher T cell clonality in uninvolved adjacent lung than in tumor, and it was highest there. Blood T cell density predicted longer survival; adjacent-lung clonality, shorter. A median approximately 61 of the top 100 tumor clones appeared in adjacent lung.

V lost 3 bases, J lost 4 bases, and 11 bases stayed unmatched. Germline CDR1 and CDR2: SGHNT and YYREEE (reference sequence). CDR3 length: 17 residues. The specimen was peripheral blood, collected before any cancer treatment. The V and J genes are TRBV5-4 and TRBJ1-4; 8 bases are a match to TRBD1. The TCR sequence derives from a woman aged 35 to 75 with stage I lung adenocarcinoma. CDR3 nucleotides: TGTGCCAGCAGCTCGATGGACAGGGAGGGTGGTAATGAAAAACTGTTTTTT. Translation gives CASSSMDREGGNEKLFF.